This T cell receptor beta chain was retrieved from a study of vaccination effects on CD4 cells after COVID-19. Overall study: Samples gathered post-vaccine arrived a median of 72 days past the second dose. Study outcomes and limitations: Common cold coronavirus cross-reactivity was shown by only 1 of 255 vaccine-induced clones in healthy vaccinees.

Worth noting for this clone: No antigen is known for it.

The J segment lost 6 bases and the V segment lost 5 bases, leaving 8 bases of the junction unmatched. The CDR3 runs to 15 residues. Germline V gives CDR1 SGHRS, CDR2 YFSETQ. Expansion of antigen-specific CD4+ T cells with viral peptide pools was carried out by the ViraFEST assay before sequencing. The culture ran for about eleven days before CD4+ T cells were isolated. Two-dose vaccination with either BNT162b2 or mRNA-1273 was given to the participants. PBMC cultures contained two million cells per well, approximately 10 IU/ml IL-2 and 10 ug/ml peptides. The method was immunoSEQ multiplex PCR; TCRdb's version includes in-frame clones alone and lacks a portion of them. The table has 25,000 to 30,000 clones, roughly 77% seen once.

V gene TRBV5-1 combines with J gene TRBJ2-3, with 11 bases that match TRBD2. The specimen comprised CD4+ T cells from PBMCs cultured with HCoV-229E spike peptides, sampled after COVID-19 vaccination. The clonotype was recovered from a human donor who received a COVID-19 vaccine. The CDR3 sequence is CASRELAGVGDTQYF. The CDR3, as DNA: TGCGCCAGCAGGGAACTAGCGGGAGTAGGGGATACGCAGTATTTT.